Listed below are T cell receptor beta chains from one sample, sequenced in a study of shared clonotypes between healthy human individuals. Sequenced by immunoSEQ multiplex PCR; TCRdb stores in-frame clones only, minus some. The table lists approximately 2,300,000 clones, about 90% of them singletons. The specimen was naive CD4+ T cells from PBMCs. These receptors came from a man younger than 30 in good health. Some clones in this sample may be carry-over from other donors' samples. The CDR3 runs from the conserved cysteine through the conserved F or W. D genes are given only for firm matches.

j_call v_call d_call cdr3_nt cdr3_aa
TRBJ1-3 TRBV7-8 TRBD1 TGTGCCAGCAGCGTGACAGGGAAAGGCTCTGGAAACACCATATATTTT CASSVTGKGSGNTIYF
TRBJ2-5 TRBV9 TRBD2 TGTGCCAGCAGCGTAGTGGCTAGCGGGAGTGAGACCCAGTACTTC CASSVVASGSETQYF
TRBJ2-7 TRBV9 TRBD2 TGTGCCAGCAGCTTGGGACTAGCGGGCCAATCCTACGAGCAGTACTTC CASSLGLAGQSYEQYF
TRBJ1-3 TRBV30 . TGTGCCTGGAGTGTACATAGGGGGGCGAACACCATATATTTT CAWSVHRGANTIYF
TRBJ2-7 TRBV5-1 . TGCGCCAGCACATATAGTGGGGTAGGGGTCTACGAGCAGTACTTC CASTYSGVGVYEQYF
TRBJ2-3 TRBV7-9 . TGTGCCAGCAGCTTAGGAGGGGTTGAGTGTCGTTTT CASSLGGVECRF
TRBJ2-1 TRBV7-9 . TGTGCCAGCAGCTTATTTTCCCTCCTTAATGAGCAGTTCTTC CASSLFSLLNEQFF
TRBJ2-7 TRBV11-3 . TGTGCCAGCAGCTTAGGGTGGGGGGCCGACGAGCAGTACTTC CASSLGWGADEQYF
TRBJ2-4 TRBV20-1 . TGCGGGTTCAGCAATGAAAACATTCAGTACTTC CGFSNENIQYF
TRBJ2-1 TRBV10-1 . TGCGCCACAAGCACGGCGGGAATATCCTACAATGAGCAGTTCTTC CATSTAGISYNEQFF
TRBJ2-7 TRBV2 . TGTGCCAGCAGTGAAGCTAGTTGGGCGGCGTCCTACGAGCAGTACTTC CASSEASWAASYEQYF
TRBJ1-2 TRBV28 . TGTGCCAGCAGGGCGAATACCTACTATGGCTACACCTTC CASRANTYYGYTF
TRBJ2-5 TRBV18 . TGTGCCAGCTCACCACCGTCTGGGGGCACAGAGACCCAGTACTTC CASSPPSGGTETQYF
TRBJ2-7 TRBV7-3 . TGTGCCAGCAGCCCGAGCGGAGCCTCCTACGAGCAGTACTTC CASSPSGASYEQYF
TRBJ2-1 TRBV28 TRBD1 TGTGCCAGCACACAGGGGTACAATGAGCAGTTCTTC CASTQGYNEQFF
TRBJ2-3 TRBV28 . TGTGCCAGCAGTTTAGATAGGTTGGATACGCAGTATTTT CASSLDRLDTQYF
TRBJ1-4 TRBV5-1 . TGCGCCAGCAGCTTGGACGGGCTGAGGGAAAAACTGTTTTTT CASSLDGLREKLFF
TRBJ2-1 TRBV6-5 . TGTGCCAGCACCAAGACTCCTAGCTCCTACAATGAGCAGTTCTTC CASTKTPSSYNEQFF
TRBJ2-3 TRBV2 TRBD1 TGTGCCAGCAGTTCACAGGGGGCGACGGATACGCAGTATTTT CASSSQGATDTQYF
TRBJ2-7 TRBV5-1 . TGCGCCAGCAGCTTGGTCGTTGGGGGAAACTACGAGCAGTACTTC CASSLVVGGNYEQYF
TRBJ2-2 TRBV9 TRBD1 TGTGCCAGCAGTCGACTTCCGGGACAGGGGAACGGGGAGCTGTTTTTT CASSRLPGQGNGELFF
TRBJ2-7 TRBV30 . TGTGCCTGGAGTGCCTTCGGATTTTACGAGCAGTACTTC CAWSAFGFYEQYF
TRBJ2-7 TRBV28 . TGTGCCAGCAGTCTTCCAGGATACGAGCAGTACTTC CASSLPGYEQYF
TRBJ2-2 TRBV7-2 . TGTGCCAGCAGCTTATGGTCGTTCAGGGGAGCCACCGGGGAGCTGTTTTTT CASSLWSFRGATGELFF
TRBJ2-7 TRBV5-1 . TGCGCCAGCAGCTCCCAAGGGTACGAGCAGTACTTC CASSSQGYEQYF
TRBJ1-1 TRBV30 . TGTGCCTGGAATGTAGACCAAGGAACTGAAGCTTTCTTT CAWNVDQGTEAFF
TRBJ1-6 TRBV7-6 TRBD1 TGTGCCAGCAGCTCCCCAATAGGACGGGACAGCTATAATTCACCCCTCCACTTT CASSSPIGRDSYNSPLHF
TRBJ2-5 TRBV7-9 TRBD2 TGTGCCAGCGGCATTCGGCGGGAGGGCCAAGAGACCCAGTACTTC CASGIRREGQETQYF
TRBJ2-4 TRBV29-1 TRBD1 TGCAGCGTTGCTTGGGGACAGTTGACCGGGAACATCCAGTACTTC CSVAWGQLTGNIQYF